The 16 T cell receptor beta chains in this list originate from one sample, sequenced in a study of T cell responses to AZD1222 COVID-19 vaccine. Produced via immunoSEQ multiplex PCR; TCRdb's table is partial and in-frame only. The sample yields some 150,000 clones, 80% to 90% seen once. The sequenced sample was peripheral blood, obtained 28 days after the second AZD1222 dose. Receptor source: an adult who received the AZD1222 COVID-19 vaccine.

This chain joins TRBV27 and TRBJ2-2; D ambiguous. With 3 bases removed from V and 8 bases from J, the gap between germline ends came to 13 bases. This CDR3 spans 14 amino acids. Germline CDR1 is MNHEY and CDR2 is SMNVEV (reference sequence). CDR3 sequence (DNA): TGTGCCAGCAGTTTTTTACTGAATTCTGGGGAGCTGTTTTTT. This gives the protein CASSFLLNSGELFF.

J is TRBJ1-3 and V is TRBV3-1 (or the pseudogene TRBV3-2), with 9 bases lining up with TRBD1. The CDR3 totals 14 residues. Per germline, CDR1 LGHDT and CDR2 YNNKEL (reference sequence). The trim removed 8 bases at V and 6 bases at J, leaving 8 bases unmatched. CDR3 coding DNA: TGTGCCAGCCACGGGACAGGGCAAGAAAACACCATATATTTT. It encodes CASHGTGQENTIYF.

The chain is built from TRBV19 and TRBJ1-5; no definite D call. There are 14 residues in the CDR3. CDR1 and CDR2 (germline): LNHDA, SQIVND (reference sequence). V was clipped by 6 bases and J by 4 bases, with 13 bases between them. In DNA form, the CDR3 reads TGTGCCAGTAGCCTAATGGGCCGTAATCAGCCCCAGCATTTT. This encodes CASSLMGRNQPQHF.

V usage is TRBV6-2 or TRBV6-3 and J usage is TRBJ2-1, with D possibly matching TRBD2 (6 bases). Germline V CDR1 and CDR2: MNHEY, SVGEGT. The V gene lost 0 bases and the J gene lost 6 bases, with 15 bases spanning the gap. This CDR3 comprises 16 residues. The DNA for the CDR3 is TGTGCCAGCAGTTACTCGAGCGGGTCGGTTAGCAATGAGCAGTTCTTC. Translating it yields CASSYSSGSVSNEQFF.

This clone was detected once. The CDR3 protein is CATTDSRKDYTF. The CDR3 DNA sequence: TGTGCCACTACGGACAGCCGGAAAGACTACACCTTC. The J gene is TRBJ1-2, the V gene TRBV28, with a possible D match to TRBD1 (6 bases). The V gene's germline CDR1 is MDHEN and CDR2 SYDVKM. The CDR3 has 12 amino acids. Deletions cut 10 bases from V and 10 bases from J, with 19 bases between.

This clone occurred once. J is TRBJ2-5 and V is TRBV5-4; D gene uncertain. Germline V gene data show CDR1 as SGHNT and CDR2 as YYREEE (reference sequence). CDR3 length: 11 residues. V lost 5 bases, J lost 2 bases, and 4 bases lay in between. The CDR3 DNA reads TGTGCCAGCAGTTGGCAAGAGACCCAGTACTTC. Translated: CASSWQETQYF.

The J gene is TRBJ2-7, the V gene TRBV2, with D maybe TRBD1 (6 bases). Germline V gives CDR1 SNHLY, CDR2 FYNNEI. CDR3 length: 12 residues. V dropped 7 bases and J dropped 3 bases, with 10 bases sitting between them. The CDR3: CASKKGVYEQYF. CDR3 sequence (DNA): TGTGCCAGCAAGAAGGGGGTCTACGAGCAGTACTTC.

CDR3: CAWMDREAFF. In DNA, the CDR3 is TGTGCCTGGATGGACAGGGAAGCTTTCTTT. The rearrangement joins TRBV30 to TRBJ1-1, with 7 bases fitting TRBD1. The V gene's germline CDR1 is GTSNPN and CDR2 SVGIG (reference sequence). The CDR3 covers 10 residues. V gave up 4 bases and J gave up 8 bases; unmatched junction bases: 1.

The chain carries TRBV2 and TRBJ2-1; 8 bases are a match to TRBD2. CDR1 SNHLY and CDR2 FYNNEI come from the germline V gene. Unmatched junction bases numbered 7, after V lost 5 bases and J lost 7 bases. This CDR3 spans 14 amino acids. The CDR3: CASSRTGTRNEQFF. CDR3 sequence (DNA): TGTGCCAGCAGTAGGACCGGGACTAGAAATGAGCAGTTCTTC.

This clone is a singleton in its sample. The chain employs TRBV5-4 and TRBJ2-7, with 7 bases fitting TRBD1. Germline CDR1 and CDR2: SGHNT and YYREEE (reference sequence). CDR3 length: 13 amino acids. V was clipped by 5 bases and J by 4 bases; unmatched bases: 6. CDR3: CASRAYRGYEQYF. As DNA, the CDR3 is TGTGCCAGCAGAGCCTACAGGGGATACGAGCAGTACTTC.

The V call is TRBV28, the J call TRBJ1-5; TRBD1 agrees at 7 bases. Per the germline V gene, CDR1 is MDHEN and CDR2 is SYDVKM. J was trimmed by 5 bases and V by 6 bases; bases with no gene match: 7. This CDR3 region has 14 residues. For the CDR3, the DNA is TGTGCCAGCAGATTACAGGGGCCCTATCAGCCCCAGCATTTT. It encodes CASRLQGPYQPQHF.

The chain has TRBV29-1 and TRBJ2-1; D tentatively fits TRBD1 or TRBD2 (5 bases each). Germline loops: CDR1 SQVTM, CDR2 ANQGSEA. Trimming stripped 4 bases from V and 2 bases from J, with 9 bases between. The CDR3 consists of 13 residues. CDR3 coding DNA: TGCAGCGTTGCAATGGGGGCCTACAATGAGCAGTTCTTC. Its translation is CSVAMGAYNEQFF.

The CDR3 DNA sequence: TGTGCCAGCAGCCTACAGGGGGATAATTCACCCCTCCACTTT. Protein: CASSLQGDNSPLHF. The V gene is TRBV6-6, the J gene TRBJ1-6; TRBD1 agrees at 8 bases. CDR1 and CDR2 from the germline V gene are MNHNY and SVGAGI (reference sequence). CDR3 length: 14 amino acids. J lost 5 bases, V lost 6 bases, and 3 bases had no gene match.

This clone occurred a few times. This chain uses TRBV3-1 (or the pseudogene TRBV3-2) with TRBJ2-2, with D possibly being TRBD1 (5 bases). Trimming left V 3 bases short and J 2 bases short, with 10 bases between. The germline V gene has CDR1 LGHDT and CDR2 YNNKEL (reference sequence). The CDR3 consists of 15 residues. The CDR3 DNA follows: TGTGCCAGCAGCCACTCTGACAGTAACACCGGGGAGCTGTTTTTT. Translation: CASSHSDSNTGELFF.

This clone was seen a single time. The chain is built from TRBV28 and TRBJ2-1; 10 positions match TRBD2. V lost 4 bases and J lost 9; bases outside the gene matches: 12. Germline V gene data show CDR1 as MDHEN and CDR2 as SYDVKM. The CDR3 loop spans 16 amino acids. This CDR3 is CASSYPFSGGNGEQFF. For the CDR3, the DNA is TGTGCCAGCAGTTACCCTTTTAGCGGGGGGAACGGTGAGCAGTTCTTC.

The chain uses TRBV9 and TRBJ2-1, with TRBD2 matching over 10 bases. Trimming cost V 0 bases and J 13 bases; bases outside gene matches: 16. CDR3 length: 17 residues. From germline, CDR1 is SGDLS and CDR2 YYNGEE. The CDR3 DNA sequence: TGTGCCAGCAGCGTAGAGTCCGGAGCGGGAGGGGCCCGTCCTCAGTTCTTC. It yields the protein CASSVESGAGGARPQFF.